This record looks at one TCR beta chain sequence and its context. From germline, CDR1 is SGHNT and CDR2 YENEEA. V lost 2 bases to trimming and J lost 6 bases; unmatched junction nucleotides: 10. The CDR3 runs 16 residues. This specimen belongs to a study of T cell responses to AZD1222 COVID-19 vaccine. The data were produced by immunoSEQ multiplex PCR, yet TCRdb's version contains in-frame clones alone and is incomplete. The table has roughly 150,000 clones, more than 85% seen once. This rearrangement joins TRBV11-3 to TRBJ2-1; 7 bases line up with TRBD2. The sample was peripheral blood, taken 28 days after the second AZD1222 dose. The sequence was collected from an adult who received the AZD1222 COVID-19 vaccine. CDR3: CASSLRTSGTSNEQFF. The DNA of the CDR3 is TGTGCCAGCAGCTTACGGACCAGCGGGACGAGCAATGAGCAGTTCTTC.